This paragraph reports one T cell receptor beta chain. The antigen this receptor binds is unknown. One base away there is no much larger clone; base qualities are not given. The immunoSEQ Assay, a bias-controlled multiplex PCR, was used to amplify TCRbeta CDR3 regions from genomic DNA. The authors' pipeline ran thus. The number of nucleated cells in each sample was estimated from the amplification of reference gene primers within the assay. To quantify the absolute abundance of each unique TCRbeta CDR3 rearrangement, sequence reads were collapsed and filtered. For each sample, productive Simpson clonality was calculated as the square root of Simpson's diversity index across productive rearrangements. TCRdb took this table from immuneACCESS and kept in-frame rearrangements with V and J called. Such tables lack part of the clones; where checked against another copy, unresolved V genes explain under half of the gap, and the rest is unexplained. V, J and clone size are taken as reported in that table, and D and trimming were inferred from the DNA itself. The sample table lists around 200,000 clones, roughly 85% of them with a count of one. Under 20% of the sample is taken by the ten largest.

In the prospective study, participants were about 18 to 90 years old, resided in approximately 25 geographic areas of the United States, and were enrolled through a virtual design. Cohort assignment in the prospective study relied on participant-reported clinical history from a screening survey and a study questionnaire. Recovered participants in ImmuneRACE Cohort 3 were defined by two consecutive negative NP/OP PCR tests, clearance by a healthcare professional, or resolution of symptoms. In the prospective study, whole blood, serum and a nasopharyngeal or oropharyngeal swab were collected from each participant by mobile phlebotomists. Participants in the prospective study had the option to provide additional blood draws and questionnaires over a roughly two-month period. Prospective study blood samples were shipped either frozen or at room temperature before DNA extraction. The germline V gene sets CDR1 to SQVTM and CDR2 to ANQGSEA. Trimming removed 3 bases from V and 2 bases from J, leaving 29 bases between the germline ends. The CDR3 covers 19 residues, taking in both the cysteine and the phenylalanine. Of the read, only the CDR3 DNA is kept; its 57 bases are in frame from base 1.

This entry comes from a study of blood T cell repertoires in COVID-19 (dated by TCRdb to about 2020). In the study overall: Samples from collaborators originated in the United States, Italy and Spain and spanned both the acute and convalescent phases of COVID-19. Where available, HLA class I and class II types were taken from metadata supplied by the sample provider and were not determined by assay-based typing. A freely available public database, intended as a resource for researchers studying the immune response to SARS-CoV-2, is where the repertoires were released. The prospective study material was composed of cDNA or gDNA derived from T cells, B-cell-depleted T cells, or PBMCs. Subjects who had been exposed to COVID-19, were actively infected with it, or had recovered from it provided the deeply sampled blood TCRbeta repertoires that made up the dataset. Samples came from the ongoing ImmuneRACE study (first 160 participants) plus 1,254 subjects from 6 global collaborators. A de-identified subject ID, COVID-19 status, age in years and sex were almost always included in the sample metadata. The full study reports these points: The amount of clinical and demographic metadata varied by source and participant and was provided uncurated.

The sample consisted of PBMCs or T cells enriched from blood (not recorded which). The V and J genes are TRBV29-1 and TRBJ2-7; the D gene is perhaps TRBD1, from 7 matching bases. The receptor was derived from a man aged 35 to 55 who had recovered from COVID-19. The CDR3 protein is CSVEFAEGAPPGRTYEQYF. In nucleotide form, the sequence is TGCAGCGTTGAGTTCGCCGAGGGGGCGCCCCCGGGGAGGACCTACGAGCAGTACTTC.